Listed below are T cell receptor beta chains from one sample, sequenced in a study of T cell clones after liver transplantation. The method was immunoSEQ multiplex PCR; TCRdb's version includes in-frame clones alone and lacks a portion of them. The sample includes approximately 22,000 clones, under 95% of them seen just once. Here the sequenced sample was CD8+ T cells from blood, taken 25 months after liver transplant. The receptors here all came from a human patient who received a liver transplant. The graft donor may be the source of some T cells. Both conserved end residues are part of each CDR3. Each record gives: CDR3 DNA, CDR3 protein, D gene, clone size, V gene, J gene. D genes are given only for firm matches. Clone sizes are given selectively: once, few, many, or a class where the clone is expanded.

TGTGCCAGCAGTTTATCTCAGAATGAAAAACTGTTTTTT,CASSLSQNEKLFF,.,.,TRBV27,TRBJ1-4
TGTGCCTGGAGTGGGACAGCGGTTCATGGCTACACCTTC,CAWSGTAVHGYTF,.,.,TRBV30,TRBJ1-2
TGTGCCAGCGGGCACGGGAGAAGTGGAGAGCAGTACTTC,CASGHGRSGEQYF,.,.,TRBV9,TRBJ2-7
TGTGCCAGCAGTACCCGGACATCGGCCGGGGAGCTGTTTTTT,CASSTRTSAGELFF,.,.,TRBV28,TRBJ2-2
TGTGCCAGCAGCCCGACTAGCGGATCAATTAGCTCCTACAATGAGCAGTTCTTC,CASSPTSGSISSYNEQFF,TRBD2,.,TRBV11-3,TRBJ2-1
TGTGCCAGCAGCTCAACCACTAGGTTGGCCGGGGAGCTGTTTTTT,CASSSTTRLAGELFF,.,.,TRBV7-2,TRBJ2-2
TGCGCCAGCAGCCAATCGTCCGGACTCCCGACCACCTACGAGCAGTACTTC,CASSQSSGLPTTYEQYF,.,.,TRBV4-1,TRBJ2-7
TGTGCCAGCAGTCGTCCGGGGGTCAATCAGCCCCAGCATTTT,CASSRPGVNQPQHF,.,.,TRBV27,TRBJ1-5
TGTGCCAGCAGCATCCGAGCCGGGACTAGCGGGTCCTATGAGCAGTTCTTC,CASSIRAGTSGSYEQFF,TRBD2,.,TRBV11-3,TRBJ2-1
TGCAGCGCCCGAACAGATACGCAGTATTTT,CSARTDTQYF,.,.,TRBV29-1,TRBJ2-3
TGTGCTAGTGGTCTCCTGATGGACGAGACCCAGTACTTC,CASGLLMDETQYF,.,.,TRBV12-5,TRBJ2-5
TGTGCCAGCAGCTCAGGGACGGCGGGAACTGAAGCTTTCTTT,CASSSGTAGTEAFF,.,medium-sized,TRBV7-8,TRBJ1-1
TGTGCCAGCAGTGTATCCTTTTATAGCGGGAGGAGCAATGAGCAGTTCTTC,CASSVSFYSGRSNEQFF,TRBD2,.,TRBV25-1,TRBJ2-1
TGTGCCAGCAGCTTAACGGGAGGGGCAGAGCAGTTCTTC,CASSLTGGAEQFF,TRBD2,.,TRBV7-3,TRBJ2-1
TGTGCCAGCAGTACAGGGGCTGTAAGTGAGCAGTTCTTC,CASSTGAVSEQFF,TRBD1,.,TRBV27,TRBJ2-1